This T cell receptor beta chain was sequenced for a study of T cell therapy after organ transplantation. Study in general: Expansion used a peptide pool of 30 HLA class I and II CMV epitopes.

TCRdb's table, derived via immunoSEQ multiplex PCR, lists solely in-frame clones and lacks some. The sample records around 15,000 clones, around 86% being singletons. V was clipped by 1 base and J by 3 bases, with 12 bases between them. The germline gives CDR1 SNHLY, CDR2 FYNNEI. The CDR3 loop spans 15 amino acids. Noted time point: 20-29 weeks after completion of therapy. Study-wide points: Both transferred clonotypes and endogenous ones absent from products apparently reconstituted.

Note on this clone: Its target is not known.

This clonotype was obtained from a human patient who had received a solid organ transplant and had CMV disease. T cells may partly derive from the graft donor. The rearrangement links TRBV2 to TRBJ1-2; D is possibly TRBD1 (5 bases). This specimen consisted of CD8+ T cells from blood, obtained after autologous CMV-specific T cell therapy. The CDR3 sequence is CASSEGDSEDYGYTF. The CDR3, as DNA: TGTGCCAGCAGTGAAGGGGACTCCGAGGACTATGGCTACACCTTC.